Shown below are 24 T cell receptor beta chains from a single sample sequenced in a study of CD8 T cells in ankylosing spondylitis. In TCRdb, the 5' RACE reads were re-called with MiXCR into one record per CDR3 protein. The sample records 85,000 to 100,000 distinct CDR3 sequences, about 8.5% being singletons. Sample: blood, either unsorted or a sorted T cell fraction (not recorded which). The origin of the receptors is a male donor with ankylosing spondylitis or in good health (not recorded which).

This chain connects TRBV11-2 to TRBJ2-7; the D is unclear. Germline CDR1 reads SGHAT; CDR2 reads FQNNGV. CDR3 length: 15 residues. V lost 1 base and J lost 3, with 13 bases in between. Here the CDR3 reads CASSLAWADFYEQYF. CDR3 sequence (DNA): TGTGCCAGCAGCTTAGCGTGGGCCGACTTCTACGAGCAGTACTTC. Together with reference TRBV11-2 and TRBJ2-7, the CDR3 gives the full variable domain: EAGVAQSPRYKIIEKRQSVAFWCNPISGHATLYWYQQILGQGPKLLIQFQNNGVVDDSQLPKDRFSAERLKGVDSTLKIQPAKLEDSAVYLCASSLAWADFYEQYFGPGTRLTVT.

This sequence joins TRBV29-1 and TRBJ2-7, with 8 positions matching TRBD1. CDR1 and CDR2 from the germline V gene are SQVTM and ANQGSEA. Trimming at V came to 7 bases and at J to 6 bases, leaving 11 bases not matched to a gene. This CDR3 has 13 amino acids. In DNA form, the CDR3 reads TGCAGCGCTGGGACAGGTGAACTAGTCGAGCAGTACTTC. Translating gives CSAGTGELVEQYF.

This clonotype was seen at least ten times. The gene calls are TRBV30 and TRBJ1-2; D possibly corresponds to TRBD1 (5 bases). With 3 bases removed from V and 4 bases from J, the gap between germline ends came to 15 bases. This CDR3 has 14 amino acids. Germline V gene sequence: CDR1 GTSNPN, CDR2 SVGIG (reference sequence). The CDR3, as DNA: TGTGCCTGGAGCCCGGCGGGGCGGTTCTATGGCTACACCTTC. Translated: CAWSPAGRFYGYTF.

This clonotype was counted only a few times. This chain uses TRBV20-1 with TRBJ2-2; D perhaps matches TRBD1 (6 bases). Looked up from germline, CDR1 is DFQATT and CDR2 is SNEGSKA (reference sequence). The V end lost 4 bases, the J end lost 7 bases, and 10 bases lay between the germline ends. The CDR3 covers 12 residues. CDR3 in DNA: TGCAGTGCTACTCAGGGGATCGGGGAGCTGTTTTTT. Residues: CSATQGIGELFF.

This clonotype turned up a few times. The chain is built from TRBV19 and TRBJ2-3, with D perhaps being TRBD1 or TRBD2 (5 bases each). Germline CDR1 and CDR2: LNHDA and SQIVND (reference sequence). The CDR3 runs to 15 residues. V lost 5 bases and J lost 2, with 14 bases in between. The CDR3 loop is CASSSHRRSTDTQYF. The CDR3 DNA reads TGTGCCAGTAGTTCACACAGGAGGTCCACAGATACGCAGTATTTT. The full variable domain, rest sourced from reference TRBV19 and TRBJ2-3, is DGGITQSPKYLFRKEGQNVTLSCEQNLNHDAMYWYRQDPGQGLRLIYYSQIVNDFQKGDIAEGYSVSREKKESFPLTVTSAQKNPTAFYLCASSSHRRSTDTQYFGPGTRLTVL.

This clonotype has a count of ten or more. The V gene is TRBV7-9, the J gene TRBJ1-2, with D perhaps TRBD1 (5 bases). The ends were cut back, 3 bases at V and 3 bases at J, with 8 bases in the middle. Per germline, CDR1 SEHNR and CDR2 FQNEAQ (reference sequence). The CDR3 length is 13 residues. CDR3 nucleotides: TGTGCCAGCAGCTTGGAGGGGTACTATGGCTACACCTTC. It codes for CASSLEGYYGYTF.

This clonotype was observed at least ten times. This chain connects TRBV7-8 to TRBJ2-7; D ambiguous. The V gene lost 6 bases and the J gene lost 4 bases, with 10 bases spanning the gap. The CDR3 covers 12 residues. Germline CDR1 SGHVS, CDR2 FQNEAQ. In nucleotides, the CDR3 is TGTGCCAGCAGAGCCCTACGTTACGAGCAGTACTTC. Its translation is CASRALRYEQYF.

A remark on this clonotype: A much larger clone sits a single nucleotide away, making a read error possible. V usage is TRBV7-9 and J usage is TRBJ2-2; D is unclear. The CDR3 is 15 residues long. Germline-derived CDR1 and CDR2 are SEHNR and FQNEAQ (reference sequence). This CDR3 is CGSSSLRGFTGELFF. CDR3 in DNA: TGTGGCAGCAGCTCCCTACGAGGATTCACCGGGGAGCTGTTTTTT.

This clonotype has just a few counts. The chain joins TRBV12-3 or TRBV12-4 to TRBJ2-1, with 7 bases fitting TRBD2. Trimming at V came to 5 bases and at J to 4 bases, leaving 14 bases not matched to a gene. CDR3 size: 17 residues. In DNA, the CDR3 is TGTGCCAGCAGTCCCCCCCGGGGGAGCGGGACGTACAATGAGCAGTTCTTC. Its protein product is CASSPPRGSGTYNEQFF.

This chain's CDR3 is CASSPGQGFTGELFF. CDR3 sequence (DNA): TGTGCCAGCAGCCCGGGACAGGGGTTCACCGGGGAGCTGTTTTTT. This chain connects TRBV3-1 to TRBJ2-2, with TRBD1 matching 10 bases. The V segment lost 4 bases and the J segment 4 bases; nucleotides outside the gene matches: 3. The CDR3 is made up of 15 amino acids. CDR1 and CDR2 from the germline V gene are LGHDT and YNNKEL (reference sequence).

In this sample, this clonotype turned up many times. This chain uses TRBV12-3 or TRBV12-4 with TRBJ1-2; D may be TRBD1 (6 bases). The CDR3 extends over 12 amino acids. In nucleotides, the CDR3 is TGTACCGCAGGGGCCCAGTCAAATGGCTACACCTTC. It codes for CTAGAQSNGYTF.

This clonotype was observed many times. The V call is TRBV29-1, the J call TRBJ2-7, with 8 bases fitting TRBD2. The V gene's germline CDR1 is SQVTM and CDR2 ANQGSEA. The J segment lost 7 bases and the V segment lost 5 bases, leaving 7 bases of the junction unmatched. The CDR3 loop spans 12 amino acids. DNA of the CDR3: TGCAGCGTTTCCGGGACTAGATTTGAGCAGTACTTC. This sequence encodes CSVSGTRFEQYF.

This clonotype was detected many times. The chain links TRBV5-6 to TRBJ2-1; D ambiguous. Looked up from germline, CDR1 is SGHDT and CDR2 is YYEEEE. The V gene lost 1 base and the J gene lost 9 bases, with 8 bases spanning the gap. There are 12 residues in the CDR3. The CDR3 DNA reads TGTGCCAGCAGCTTGCCTCCGGGTGAGCAGTTCTTC. Protein product: CASSLPPGEQFF.

This clonotype was seen at least ten times. The J gene is TRBJ1-5, the V gene TRBV5-1, with unresolved D. The CDR3 length is 15 residues. Germline assignment: CDR1 SGHRS and CDR2 YFSETQ. V shed 0 bases and J shed 1 base, with 8 bases lying between them. Here the CDR3 DNA reads TGCGCCAGCAGCTTGGATGGCAGCAGCAATCAGCCCCAGCATTTT. Amino acids: CASSLDGSSNQPQHF.

This clonotype was recorded many times. The V call is TRBV20-1, the J call TRBJ1-5; tentative D call: TRBD1 (6 bases). Germline lookup yields CDR1 DFQATT and CDR2 SNEGSKA (reference sequence). CDR3 length equals 13 residues. The V end lost 3 bases, the J end lost 5 bases, and 11 bases lay between the germline ends. Here the CDR3 DNA reads TGCAGTGCTAGCCGGGACACAGATCAGCCCCAGCATTTT. Translation gives CSASRDTDQPQHF.

This clonotype came up many times. The chain carries TRBV10-1 and TRBJ2-1; no reliable D call. The CDR3 totals 13 residues. Germline V lookup: CDR1 WNHNN, CDR2 SYGVQD (reference sequence). V was trimmed by 1 base and J by 4 bases, leaving 5 bases between them. In DNA form, the CDR3 reads TGCGCCAGCAGTGAGTTTCAATACAATGAGCAGTTCTTC. Residues: CASSEFQYNEQFF.

In this sample, this clonotype turned up many times. This chain uses TRBV9 with TRBJ2-3; D may be TRBD1 (5 bases). V shed 2 bases and J shed 2 bases, with 9 bases lying between them. CDR1 and CDR2 from the germline V gene are SGDLS and YYNGEE. The CDR3 spans 14 residues. The CDR3 sequence: CASSVGRNTDTQYF. CDR3 nucleotides: TGTGCCAGCAGCGTGGGGCGGAACACAGATACGCAGTATTTT.

Ten or more counts support this clonotype. The gene calls are TRBV7-9 and TRBJ2-2; the D is unclear. The germline CDR1 and CDR2 sequences are SEHNR and FQNEAQ (reference sequence). The V gene lost 2 bases and the J gene lost 9 bases, with 7 bases spanning the gap. This CDR3 has 12 residues. In nucleotides, the CDR3 is TGTGCCAGCAGCTTAAACATTCGGGAGCTGTTTTTT. Translated, it gives CASSLNIRELFF.

Many counts were recorded for this clonotype. The rearrangement uses TRBV6-5 and TRBJ1-1; D is unresolved. The germline V gene has CDR1 MNHEY and CDR2 SVGAGI. Trimming stripped 0 bases from V and 4 bases from J, with 12 bases between. CDR3 size: 15 residues. The CDR3 coding sequence is TGTGCCAGCAGTTACTCGACGCCCGTAGTCACTGAAGCTTTCTTT. This sequence encodes CASSYSTPVVTEAFF.

This clonotype was counted at least ten times. This chain connects TRBV20-1 to TRBJ2-3; D is ambiguous. V gave up 4 bases and J gave up 1 base, with 12 bases separating them. Germline V gene data show CDR1 as DFQATT and CDR2 as SNEGSKA (reference sequence). The CDR3 has 14 residues. In DNA form, the CDR3 reads TGCAGTGCTACAAAAGGATCCCGCACAGATACGCAGTATTTT. Translating it yields CSATKGSRTDTQYF.

This clonotype showed up many times. This rearrangement joins TRBV20-1 to TRBJ2-4; D gene ambiguous. CDR1 is DFQATT, CDR2 SNEGSKA, per germline (reference sequence). The CDR3 covers 13 residues. V dropped 5 bases and J dropped 6 bases, with 14 bases sitting between them. The CDR3 DNA follows: TGCAGTGCTCCCCAGACCCGAGGAAACATTCAGTACTTC. Translated: CSAPQTRGNIQYF.

This clonotype was counted ten times or more. V usage is TRBV7-6 and J usage is TRBJ2-7, with a possible D match to TRBD1 (6 bases). This CDR3 contains 14 residues. V was pared by 5 bases and J by 3 bases, with 14 bases between. The germline V gene encodes CDR1 SGHVS and CDR2 FNYEAQ. CDR3 DNA: TGTGCCAGCAGCACTTCAGGGGTGGGCTACGAGCAGTACTTC. It is translated as CASSTSGVGYEQYF.

At least ten counts were recorded for this clonotype. The CDR3 region has the DNA TGTGCCAGCAGTCTGGACCTCGGAGATACGCAGTATTTT. It encodes CASSLDLGDTQYF. This chain uses TRBV27 with TRBJ2-3; D call uncertain. V was clipped by 5 bases and J by 5 bases, with 11 bases between them. CDR1 is MNHEY and CDR2 is SMNVEV in the germline V gene (reference sequence). The CDR3 runs to 13 residues.

This clonotype was recorded at least ten times. The CDR3 loop is CASSSQTSGGANGELFF. The CDR3 DNA sequence: TGTGCCAGCAGCTCCCAGACTAGCGGGGGGGCAAACGGGGAGCTGTTTTTT. The V and J genes are TRBV7-2 and TRBJ2-2; TRBD2 aligns across 14 bases. V lost 4 bases and J lost 7; bases outside the gene matches: 8. Germline-derived CDR1 and CDR2 are SGHTA and FQGNSA. CDR3 length: 17 residues.